There are a few counts of the clone carrying this TCR beta chain. Its matching antigen is unknown. Looked up from germline, CDR1 is KGHDR and CDR2 is SFDVKD. With 9 bases removed from V and 1 base from J, the gap between germline ends came to 8 bases. This CDR3 spans 13 amino acids. The entry originates in a study of T-cell memory formation after mild COVID-19. Study-wide findings and caveats: Pre-infection memory harbored some responding clones, suggesting cross-reactive memory joined. Among clones peaking at day 37 in the second wave, SARS-CoV-2 specificity remained unconfirmed.

The TCR alpha and TCR beta cDNA libraries, bearing sample barcodes and UMIs, were generated by 5'RACE using constant-segment primers. TCRdb itself ran the 5' RACE reads through MiXCR, one entry per CDR3 protein. In the table there are 470,000 or so distinct CDR3 sequences, more than 15% of which are singletons. The sample was PBMCs or a T cell subset sorted from them (not recorded which). The V gene is TRBV24-1, the J gene TRBJ2-2; tentatively, D is TRBD2 (5 bases). The source of this sequence is a man aged 18 to 29 who had mild COVID-19 (a few samples of this study predate the infection). Cell type and time point are not known. The CDR3 coding sequence is TGTGCCACCTCCGGACTGAACACCGGGGAGCTGTTTTTT. Its translation: CATSGLNTGELFF.